This is a list of T cell receptor beta chains from one sample in a study of blood T cells in healthy people across ages. TCRdb re-derived calls from the 5' RACE reads in MiXCR, one entry per CDR3 protein. This table holds 600,000 to 900,000 distinct CDR3 sequences, 20% to 30% found once. Separately, the same data were catalogued under a study of T cells of mothers and their children.

Sequenced: blood. These receptors came from a boy aged 5-17 years in good health. The CDR3 runs from the conserved cysteine through the conserved F or W. A D gene is named only where the DNA matches it firmly. Clone size is shown for a subset of rows, as once, few, many or a class of expanded clone.

clone size,V gene,J gene,D gene,CDR3 DNA,CDR3 protein
few,TRBV28,TRBJ2-7,TRBD2,TGTGCCAGCAGTCAACGACTAGCGGGGGGCCCCTACGAGCAGTACTTC,CASSQRLAGGPYEQYF
.,TRBV18,TRBJ2-1,TRBD1,TGTGCCAGCTCAACACAGGGGTACAATGAGCAGTTCTTC,CASSTQGYNEQFF
.,TRBV6-1,TRBJ2-3,.,TGTGCCACAATCGGAGGCATAGGGACAGATACGCAGTATTTT,CATIGGIGTDTQYF
few,TRBV7-2,TRBJ1-1,.,TGTGCCAGCAGCTCAGACTGGGGCGGGGTAGCTTTCTTT,CASSSDWGGVAFF
few,TRBV11-2,TRBJ2-7,.,TGTGCCAGCAGCCCGAGGGGACTCTGGGCCTACGAGCAGTACTTC,CASSPRGLWAYEQYF
.,TRBV27,TRBJ2-5,TRBD1,TGTGCCAGCAGTCCCGGACAGGGTTCGGGGCAAGAGACCCAGTACTTC,CASSPGQGSGQETQYF
few,TRBV6-5,TRBJ2-7,.,TGTGCCAGCAGTTACTCGTTAACCAGGGTGCTGTCCTGGGGCGAGCAGTACTTC,CASSYSLTRVLSWGEQYF
.,TRBV20-1,TRBJ2-1,.,TGCAGTGCTAGATCCGGGAGCTCCTACAATGAGCAGTTCTTC,CSARSGSSYNEQFF
.,TRBV20-1,TRBJ2-1,TRBD2,TGCAGTGCTCAACTAGCGGGGGTGTTGAATGAGCAGTTCTTC,CSAQLAGVLNEQFF
.,TRBV11-3,TRBJ2-3,.,TGTGCCAGCAGCTTAGCATACGAAGATACGCAGTATTTT,CASSLAYEDTQYF
.,TRBV15,TRBJ2-5,TRBD1,TGTGCCACCAGCAGAGATCCAGGTGGGACAGCTTACTTC,CATSRDPGGTAYF